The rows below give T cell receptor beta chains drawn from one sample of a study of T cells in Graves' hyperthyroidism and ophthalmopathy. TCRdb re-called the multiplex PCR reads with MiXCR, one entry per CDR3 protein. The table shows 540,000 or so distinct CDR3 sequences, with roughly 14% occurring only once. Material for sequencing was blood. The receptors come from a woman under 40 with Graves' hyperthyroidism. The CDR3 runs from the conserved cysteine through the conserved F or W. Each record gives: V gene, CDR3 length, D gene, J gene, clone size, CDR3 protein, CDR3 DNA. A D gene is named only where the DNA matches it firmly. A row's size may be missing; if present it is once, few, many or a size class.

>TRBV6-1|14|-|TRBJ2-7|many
CASRDDYSSYEQYF
TGTGCCAGCAGGGACGACTATAGCTCCTACGAGCAGTACTTC
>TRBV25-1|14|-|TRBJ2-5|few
CASSARELRETQYF
TGTGCCAGCAGTGCCCGGGAGCTTAGGGAGACCCAGTACTTC
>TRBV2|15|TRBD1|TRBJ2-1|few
CAIDSGTGVYNEQFF
TGTGCCATCGATTCTGGGACAGGGGTTTACAATGAGCAGTTCTTC
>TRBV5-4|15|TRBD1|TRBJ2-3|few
CASSTGTGGIDTQYF
TGTGCCAGCAGCACCGGGACAGGGGGCATCGATACGCAGTATTTT
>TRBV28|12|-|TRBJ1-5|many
CASSSRTVNQHF
TGTGCCAGCAGTTCCCGGACAGTGAACCAGCATTTT
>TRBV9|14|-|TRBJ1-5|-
CASTLGREVQPQHF
TGTGCCAGCACCCTGGGCAGGGAAGTGCAGCCCCAGCATTTT
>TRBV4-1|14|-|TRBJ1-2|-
CASSQEGHNYGYTF
TGCGCCAGCAGCCAAGAAGGTCACAACTATGGCTACACCTTC
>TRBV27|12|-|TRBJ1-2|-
CASSGGVYGYTF
TGTGCCAGCAGTGGGGGCGTTTATGGCTACACCTTC
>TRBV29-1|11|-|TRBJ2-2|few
CSAFNTGELFF
TGCAGCGCCTTCAACACCGGGGAGCTGTTTTTT
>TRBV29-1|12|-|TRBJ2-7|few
CSAGTWDYEQYF
TGCAGCGCCGGTACTTGGGACTACGAGCAGTACTTC
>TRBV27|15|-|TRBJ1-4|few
CASSLYPSSNEKLFF
TGTGCCAGCAGTTTATACCCGAGCTCTAATGAAAAACTGTTTTTT
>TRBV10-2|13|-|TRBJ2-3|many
CASIAALADTQYF
TGCGCCAGCATAGCGGCCCTCGCGGATACGCAGTATTTT
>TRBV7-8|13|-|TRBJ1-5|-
CASSNRSNQPQHF
TGTGCCAGCTCTAACAGGTCCAATCAGCCCCAGCATTTT
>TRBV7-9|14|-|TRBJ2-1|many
CASSYGMSYNEQFF
TGTGCCAGCAGCTACGGGATGTCCTACAATGAGCAGTTCTTC
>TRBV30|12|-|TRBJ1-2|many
CAWQQEHGGYTF
TGTGCCTGGCAACAGGAGCACGGTGGCTACACCTTC
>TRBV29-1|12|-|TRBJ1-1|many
CSVEDPGTEAFF
TGCAGCGTTGAAGATCCGGGGACTGAAGCTTTCTTT
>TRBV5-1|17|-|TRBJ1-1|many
CASSLEETGPLGTEAFF
TGCGCCAGCAGCTTGGAGGAGACAGGCCCCTTGGGCACTGAAGCTTTCTTT
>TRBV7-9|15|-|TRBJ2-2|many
CASSLTEIETGELFF
TGTGCCAGCAGCTTGACGGAGATCGAAACCGGGGAGCTGTTTTTT
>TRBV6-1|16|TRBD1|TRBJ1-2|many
CASSLPRQGPDYGYTF
TGTGCCAGCAGTTTACCCCGACAGGGTCCCGACTATGGCTACACCTTC
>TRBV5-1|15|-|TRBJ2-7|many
CASSPIPSAAYEQYF
TGCGCCAGCAGCCCGATACCATCGGCTGCCTACGAGCAGTACTTC
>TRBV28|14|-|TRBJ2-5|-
CASTHFKGGGTQYF
TGTGCCAGCACCCATTTTAAGGGGGGAGGGACCCAGTACTTC
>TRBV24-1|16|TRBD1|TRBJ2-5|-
CATSGGGTGEDETQYF
TGTGCCACCAGTGGGGGAGGGACAGGGGAGGACGAGACCCAGTACTTC
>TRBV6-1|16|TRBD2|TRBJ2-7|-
CASRLAGEPGGTEQYF
TGTGCCAGCAGACTAGCGGGAGAACCGGGGGGGACCGAGCAGTACTTC
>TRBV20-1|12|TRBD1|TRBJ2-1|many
CSAQGQTSEQFF
TGCAGTGCCCAGGGACAGACGAGTGAGCAGTTCTTC
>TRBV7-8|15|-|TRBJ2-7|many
CASSLGRPSSYEQYF
TGTGCCAGCAGCTTAGGTCGGCCTAGCTCCTACGAGCAGTACTTC
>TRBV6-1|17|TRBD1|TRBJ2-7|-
CASSPKPIGGGSYEQYF
TGTGCCAGCAGTCCAAAACCTATAGGGGGCGGCTCCTACGAGCAGTACTTC
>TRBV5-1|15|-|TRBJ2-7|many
CASSLVETGNFEQYF
TGCGCCAGCAGCTTGGTCGAGACAGGTAACTTCGAGCAGTACTTC
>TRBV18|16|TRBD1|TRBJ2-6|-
CASSPNRGSGANVLTF
TGTGCCAGCTCACCGAACAGGGGAAGTGGGGCCAACGTCCTGACTTTC
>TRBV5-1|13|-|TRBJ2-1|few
CASRWGVRDEQFF
TGCGCCAGCAGGTGGGGAGTTAGGGATGAGCAGTTCTTC
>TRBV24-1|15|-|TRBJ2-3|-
CATSALERSTDTQYF
TGTGCCACCAGTGCGTTGGAGCGGAGCACAGATACGCAGTATTTT
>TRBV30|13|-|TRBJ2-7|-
CAWAHGAFYEQYF
TGTGCCTGGGCCCACGGAGCGTTCTACGAGCAGTACTTC
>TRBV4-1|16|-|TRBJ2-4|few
CASSHPLRDTKNIQYF
TGCGCCAGCAGCCATCCACTCCGGGACACCAAAAACATTCAGTACTTC
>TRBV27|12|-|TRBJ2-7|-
CASSSTLSEQYF
TGTGCCAGCAGTTCCACACTGTCCGAGCAGTACTTC
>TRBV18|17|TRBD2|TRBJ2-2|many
CASSPRGSGPNTGELFF
TGTGCCAGCTCACCGAGAGGTAGCGGGCCGAACACCGGGGAGCTGTTTTTT
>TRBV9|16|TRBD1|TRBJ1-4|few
CASSADPGQGNEKLFF
TGTGCCAGCAGCGCCGACCCGGGACAGGGTAATGAAAAACTGTTTTTT
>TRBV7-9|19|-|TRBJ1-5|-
CASSLALGQGIYSNQPQHF
TGTGCCAGCAGCTTAGCACTTGGGCAGGGAATCTATAGCAATCAGCCCCAGCATTTT
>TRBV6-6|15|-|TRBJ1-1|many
CASSYGGSGMEGAFF
TGTGCCAGCAGTTACGGGGGATCGGGTATGGAAGGAGCTTTCTTT
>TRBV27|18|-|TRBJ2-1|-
CASKKGGGPALPYNEQFF
TGTGCCAGCAAAAAGGGGGGGGGGCCCGCCCTGCCCTACAATGAGCAGTTCTTC
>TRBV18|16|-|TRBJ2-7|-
CASSPLQPRGSYEQYF
TGTGCCAGCTCACCACTGCAGCCAAGAGGCTCCTACGAGCAGTACTTC
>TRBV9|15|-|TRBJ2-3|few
CASSSHRDLTDTQYF
TGTGCCAGCAGCTCACACAGGGATCTCACAGATACGCAGTATTTT
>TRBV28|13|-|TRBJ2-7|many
CASTLTGLYEQYF
TGTGCCAGCACCCTCACTGGGCTCTACGAGCAGTACTTC
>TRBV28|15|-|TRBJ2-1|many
CASSLHSDRYNEQFF
TGTGCCAGCAGTTTACATAGCGACCGCTACAATGAGCAGTTCTTC
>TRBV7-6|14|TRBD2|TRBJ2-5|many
CASSRGREGETQYF
TGTGCCAGCAGCCGGGGGAGGGAGGGAGAGACCCAGTACTTC
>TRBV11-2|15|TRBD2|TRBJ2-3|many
CASSYEAGGRDTQYF
TGTGCCAGCAGCTACGAAGCGGGAGGCAGAGATACGCAGTATTTT
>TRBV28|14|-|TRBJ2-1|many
CASFSGNSYNEQFF
TGTGCCAGCTTCAGTGGGAACTCCTACAATGAGCAGTTCTTC
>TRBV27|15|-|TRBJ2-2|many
CASSETSPNTGELFF
TGTGCCAGCAGTGAAACGAGTCCGAACACCGGGGAGCTGTTTTTT
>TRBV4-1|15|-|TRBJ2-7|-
CASSQVVQGHYEQYF
TGCGCCAGCAGCCAAGTGGTACAGGGCCACTACGAGCAGTACTTC
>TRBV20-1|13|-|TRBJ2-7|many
CSARTGRAYEQYF
TGCAGTGCTAGAACTGGACGGGCCTACGAGCAGTACTTC